The present T cell receptor (beta chain) was sequenced within a study of control samples from healthy donors and cancer patients. CDR3 size: 16 residues. Germline V lookup: CDR1 LNHNV, CDR2 YYDKDF (reference sequence). V was trimmed by 3 bases and J by 0 bases, leaving 11 bases between them. The assay was immunoSEQ multiplex PCR, and TCRdb's table has in-frame clones only and misses some. The sample lists about 220,000 clones; about 95% were seen once. This chain uses TRBV15 with TRBJ1-4, with D perhaps TRBD1 (6 bases). This TCR derives from a man between 45 and 60 years old in good health. Material: blood. CDR3 amino acids: CATSSSGAATNEKLFF. CDR3 bases: TGTGCCACCAGCAGTTCAGGGGCGGCAACTAATGAAAAACTGTTTTTT.